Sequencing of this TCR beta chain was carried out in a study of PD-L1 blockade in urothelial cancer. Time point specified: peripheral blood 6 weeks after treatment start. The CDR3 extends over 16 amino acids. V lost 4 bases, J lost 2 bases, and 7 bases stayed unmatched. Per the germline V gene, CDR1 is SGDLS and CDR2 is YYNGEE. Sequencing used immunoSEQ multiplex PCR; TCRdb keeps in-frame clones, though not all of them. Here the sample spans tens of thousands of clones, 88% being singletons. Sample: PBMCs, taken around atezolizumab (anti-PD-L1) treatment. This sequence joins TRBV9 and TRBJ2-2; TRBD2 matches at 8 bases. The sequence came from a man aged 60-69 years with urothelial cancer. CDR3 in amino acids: CASSPVLAGNTGELFF. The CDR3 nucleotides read TGTGCCAGCAGCCCCGTTCTAGCGGGCAACACCGGGGAGCTGTTTTTT.